This T cell receptor (beta chain) was identified during a study of OX40 agonist ivuxolimab in advanced cancers. Study results and caveats: Blood T cells, both CD4+ and CD8+, expanded clonally by week 6 at 0.1 to 3.0 mg/kg.

J was trimmed by 1 base and V by 2 bases; bases with no gene match: 0. The CDR3 contains 14 residues. Germline V gives CDR1 SQVTM, CDR2 ANQGSEA. About this clone itself: Its target is not known.

Produced via immunoSEQ multiplex PCR; TCRdb's table is partial and in-frame only. The profile covers tens of thousands of clones, with approximately 90% appearing a single time and approximately 0.9% taken by the ten largest. The sample consisted of CD4+ or CD8+ T cells sorted from blood, taken in a trial of the OX40 agonist ivuxolimab. This receptor was identified in an adult with an advanced solid tumor such as melanoma, head and neck, liver or kidney cancer. The V and J genes are TRBV29-1 and TRBJ2-3; 10 bases agree with TRBD2. The CDR3 nucleotides read TGCAGCGTTGAACTAGCGGGGGGCACAGATACGCAGTATTTT. Translated: CSVELAGGTDTQYF.